The present entry profiles one T cell receptor beta chain with its context. The antigen is unknown. This sample is part of a study of cytomegalovirus exposure and HLA in healthy donors. Across the study: The early release's HLA-typed donors yielded tens of millions of unique TCRs.

The PCR employed 60 Vbeta primers together with 13 Jbeta primers. Data came from immunoSEQ multiplex PCR; TCRdb stores just in-frame clones and leaves some out. Of about 160,000 clones listed, around nine tenths are singletons. The study's findings and limits: Cytomegalovirus status, reportedly, was diagnosed with high specificity and sensitivity by the classifier.

The CDR3 is 15 residues long. CDR1 and CDR2 from the germline V gene are SGHTA and FQGNSA. V was pared by 4 bases and J by 9 bases, with 4 bases of the junction left unmatched. The V gene is TRBV7-2, the J gene TRBJ2-2; 14 nucleotides match TRBD2. The sequenced material came from PBMCs. The sequence was collected from a woman under 30 in good health and CMV-seronegative. CDR3 region: CASSSGTSGSRELFF. The CDR3 DNA is TGTGCCAGCAGCTCCGGGACTAGCGGGAGCAGGGAGCTGTTTTTT.